This TCR beta chain stems from a study of cytomegalovirus exposure and HLA in healthy donors. Looking at the study overall: There were 350 to 400 genotyped donors. Of these, about 86% fell in the genetic ancestry cluster associated with self-reported Caucasian donors.

The PCR used 60 Vbeta and 13 Jbeta primers. Generated by immunoSEQ multiplex PCR, the TCRdb table keeps only in-frame clones and is missing some. The table has around 210,000 clones, 78% seen once. Trimming at V came to 6 bases and at J to 0 bases, leaving 16 bases not matched to a gene. The CDR3 is 19 amino acids. The V gene's germline CDR1 is SGHRS and CDR2 YFSETQ. This clone has a handful of counts. The sample consisted of PBMCs. The receptor was derived from a boy aged 5-17 years in good health and CMV-seronegative. The rearrangement uses TRBV5-1 and TRBJ2-1; TRBD2 matches at 9 bases. In DNA form, the CDR3 reads TGCGCCAGCACCCCTATGGGGCTAGCGGGACAGAGCTCCTACAATGAGCAGTTCTTC. Translation: CASTPMGLAGQSSYNEQFF. Full variable domain (missing parts from reference TRBV5-1 and TRBJ2-1): KAGVTQTPRYLIKTRGQQVTLSCSPISGHRSVSWYQQTPGQGLQFLFEYFSETQRNKGNFPGRFSGRQFSNSRSEMNVSTLELGDSALYLCASTPMGLAGQSSYNEQFFGPGTRLTVL.